These T cell receptor beta chains were read from a single sample in a study of blood T cells in healthy people across ages. TCRdb itself ran the 5' RACE reads through MiXCR, one entry per CDR3 protein. The profile shows hundreds of thousands of distinct CDR3 sequences, about 55% of them singletons. What was sequenced was blood. The receptor source for this set is a man older than 75 in good health. The conserved cysteine and the conserved F or W are not part of the CDR3 here. D genes are given only for firm matches. Only part of the rows carry a size: once, few, many, or a class if the clone is expanded.

j_call	d_call	v_call	clone_size	cdr3_aa
TRBJ2-7	-	TRBV5-5	few	ASSLGGALTYEQY
-	TRBD2	TRBV29-1	-	SGTSSDEQY
TRBJ2-1	-	TRBV5-1	-	ASSLEPTSTDEQF
TRBJ2-7	TRBD1	TRBV5-6	-	ASSPRQGAAWLAGYEQY
TRBJ1-1	-	TRBV20-1	-	SARVDREAF
TRBJ2-7	TRBD2	TRBV3-1	few	ASSQGLAGAAEQY
TRBJ1-2	TRBD1	TRBV24-1	-	ATGDRVVYGYT
TRBJ2-7	TRBD2	TRBV5-1	-	ASSLAVGGTGGYEQY
TRBJ2-5	TRBD1	TRBV7-2	-	ASSYGQGAFFVETQY
TRBJ2-3	-	TRBV3-1	-	ASSLVGLMGTQY